The 8 T cell receptor beta chains presented below share a single source sample, sequenced in a study of blood T cell repertoires in COVID-19 (TCRdb year 2020). Libraries were built with the immunoSEQ multiplex PCR assay. TCRdb took this table from immuneACCESS and kept in-frame rearrangements with V and J called. Such tables lack part of the clones; where checked against another copy, unresolved V genes explain under half of the gap, and the rest is unexplained. Counted in this sample were 100,000 or so clones; 72% of them appeared once. Of the sample, roughly an eighth falls within the top ten clones. Material for sequencing was peripheral blood. Receptors originate from an elderly woman with acute or convalescent COVID-19.

The chain couples TRBV4-3 to TRBJ2-3; 7 nucleotides agree with TRBD1. The CDR3 runs to 17 residues. Germline V lookup: CDR1 LGHNA, CDR2 YSLEER. V shed 0 bases, J shed 4 bases, and the junction held 10 bases outside the gene matches. CDR3 DNA: TGCGCCAGCAGCCAAGATGCCATGAAAGGGGGCGCAGATACGCAGTATTTT. It specifies CASSQDAMKGGADTQYF.

The chain is built from TRBV20-1 and TRBJ1-2, with a weak D call TRBD1 (5 bases). V was cut by 5 bases and J by 11 bases, with 15 bases left in between. CDR3 length: 11 residues. Germline-derived CDR1 and CDR2 are DFQATT and SNEGSKA (reference sequence). The CDR3 sequence: CSAPFQGLYTF. The CDR3 DNA reads as TGCAGTGCTCCCTTTCAGGGTTTATACACCTTC.

The chain employs TRBV5-5 and TRBJ1-1, with TRBD1 as a possible D gene (6 bases). CDR1 is SGHKS and CDR2 is YYEKEE in the germline V gene (reference sequence). Trimming left V 4 bases short and J 7 bases short, with 14 bases between. This CDR3 is built from 13 residues. CDR3 in amino acids: CASSRPGAVEAFF. In nucleotides, the CDR3 is TGTGCCAGCAGCCGGCCAGGGGCAGTTGAAGCTTTCTTT.

This chain uses TRBV11-2 with TRBJ2-3; D is ambiguous. Trimming removed 4 bases at V and 0 bases at J, with 5 bases between. Germline-derived CDR1 and CDR2 are SGHAT and FQNNGV. The CDR3 length is 13 residues. CDR3 sequence reads: CASSYTSTDTQYF. The CDR3 region has the DNA TGTGCCAGCAGCTACACCAGCACAGATACGCAGTATTTT.

V is TRBV25-1 and J is TRBJ2-3; 9 nucleotides align to TRBD1. Germline lookup yields CDR1 MGHDK and CDR2 SYGVNS. The CDR3 is made up of 16 amino acids. Trimming cost V 5 bases and J 2 bases; bases outside gene matches: 8. The CDR3, as DNA: TGTGCCAGCAGTAAGACCGGGACAGGGACCACAGATACGCAGTATTTT. As protein: CASSKTGTGTTDTQYF.

The gene calls are TRBV7-2 and TRBJ1-2; 10 bases fit TRBD1. Germline V gene sequence: CDR1 SGHTA, CDR2 FQGNSA. The junction had 11 bases not matched to a gene; V was cut back by 5 bases and J by 8 bases. This CDR3 has 15 residues. CDR3 coding DNA: TGTGCCAGCAGCCCATTGACAGGGGGCGGGGAGGGCTACACCTTC. Translation: CASSPLTGGGEGYTF.

The chain combines TRBV6-6 with TRBJ2-5; D is possibly TRBD1 (6 bases). Deletions cut 6 bases from V and 1 base from J, with 15 bases between. This CDR3 is 15 amino acids long. Germline V CDR1 and CDR2: MNHNY, SVGAGI (reference sequence). The CDR3 here is CASREDRAIQETQYF. The CDR3 coding sequence is TGTGCCAGCAGAGAGGACAGAGCCATCCAAGAGACCCAGTACTTC.

V is TRBV14 and J is TRBJ2-3, with TRBD1 identical over 7 bases. V lost 0 bases, J lost 14 bases, and 8 bases stayed unmatched. In germline, CDR1 is SGHDN, CDR2 FVKESK. The CDR3 consists of 13 residues. The chain's CDR3 is CASSQEVDRKWYF. CDR3 nucleotide sequence: TGTGCCAGCAGCCAAGAAGTGGACAGGAAATGGTATTTT.